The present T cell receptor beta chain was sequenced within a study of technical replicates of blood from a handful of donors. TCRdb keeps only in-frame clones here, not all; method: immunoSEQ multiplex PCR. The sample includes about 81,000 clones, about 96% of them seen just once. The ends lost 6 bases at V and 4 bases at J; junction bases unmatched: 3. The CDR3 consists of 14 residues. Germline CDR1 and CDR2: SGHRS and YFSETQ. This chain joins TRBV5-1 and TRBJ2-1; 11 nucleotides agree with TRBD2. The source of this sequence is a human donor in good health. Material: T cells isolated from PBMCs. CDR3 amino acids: CASKLAGEYNEQFF. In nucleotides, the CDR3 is TGCGCCAGCAAACTAGCGGGAGAGTACAATGAGCAGTTCTTC.